The 24 T cell receptor beta chains reported below all come from one sample, sequenced in a study of metastatic and nonmetastatic thyroid tumors. All patients were untreated before thyroid surgery. TCRdb re-called the PCR reads with MiXCR. Found here are roughly 19,000 clones, over 20% of them singletons; the top ten hold roughly 10%. Specimen: tumor tissue. The receptors originated from a male donor with papillary thyroid cancer or a benign thyroid nodule (not recorded which). Some clones in this sample may be carry-over from other donors' samples.

The V call is TRBV11-2, the J call TRBJ1-1; maybe TRBD1 (6 bases). V lost 5 bases and J 8 bases, leaving 15 bases between the germline ends. CDR3 length: 13 amino acids. Germline assignment: CDR1 SGHAT and CDR2 FQNNGV. CDR3 residues: CASSPGGGGEAFF. For the CDR3, the DNA is TGTGCCAGCAGCCCGGGGGGCGGGGGCGAAGCTTTCTTT.

This clone was recorded many times. The sample has other DNA sequences that encode this CDR3 too. This chain links TRBV9 with TRBJ2-7; 7 bases match TRBD2. The CDR3 extends over 13 amino acids. The trim removed 0 bases at V and 5 bases at J, leaving 2 bases unmatched. CDR1 and CDR2 from the germline V gene are SGDLS and YYNGEE. The CDR3 sequence is CASSVGGRNEQYF. CDR3 DNA sequence: TGTGCCAGCAGCGTAGGCGGGAGAAACGAGCAGTACTTC.

This clone has a count of ten or more. The rearrangement joins TRBV10-3 to TRBJ2-5, with D maybe TRBD2 (5 bases). V shed 4 bases and J shed 2 bases, with 11 bases lying between them. CDR3 length: 14 residues. Germline V gene lookup returns CDR1 ENHRY and CDR2 SYGVKD. The CDR3 DNA follows: TGTGCCATCAGTGGTAGCGAGCTACAAGAGACCCAGTACTTC. This translates into CAISGSELQETQYF.

This clone showed up many times. This chain joins TRBV25-1 and TRBJ1-5, with TRBD1 matching 10 bases. Germline trimming cut 5 bases from V and 4 bases from J; bases unmatched to any gene: 20. The CDR3 sequence is 20 residues long. Germline CDR1 reads MGHDK; CDR2 reads SYGVNS. CDR3 DNA sequence: TGTGCCAGCAGTACTATAGTTACCGGGACAGGGGATCTTAGGAATCAGCCCCAGCATTTT. Residues: CASSTIVTGTGDLRNQPQHF.

This clone was recorded at least ten times. This chain's CDR3 is CAWSTRPSSYEQYF. Written as DNA, the CDR3 is TGTGCCTGGAGTACGCGGCCCAGCTCCTACGAGCAGTACTTC. This chain uses TRBV30 with TRBJ2-7; D is unclear. V lost 2 bases and J lost 0, with 11 bases in between. Germline V gene data show CDR1 as GTSNPN and CDR2 as SVGIG (reference sequence). The CDR3 runs 14 residues.

Concerning this clone itself: Since no conserved phenylalanine or tryptophan closes the CDR3, a read error is the likely cause. The rearrangement links TRBV6-5 to TRBJ1-5; D gene ambiguous. The germline CDR1 and CDR2 sequences are MNHEY and SVGAGI. The CDR3 contains 14 residues. CDR3 nucleotide sequence: TGTGCCAGCAGTTACTTGTATAGCAATAAGCCCCAGCATTCT. Translating it yields CASSYLYSNKPQHS.

Comments on this clone: A much larger clone lies one base from this, so it may be a read error. V gene TRBV20-1 combines with J gene TRBJ2-5; the D gene is possibly TRBD2 (6 bases). This CDR3 spans 14 amino acids. V was pared by 7 bases and J by 5 bases, with 20 bases between. CDR1 is DFQATT, CDR2 SNEGSKA, per germline (reference sequence). CDR3 DNA: TGCAGTGGTACTAGCTGGAGGGAGTATGAGACCCAGTACTTC. Its translation is CSGTSWREYETQYF.

The chain couples TRBV3-1 to TRBJ2-1; tentative D call: TRBD2 (5 bases). V lost 0 bases and J lost 11, with 14 bases in between. The CDR3 has 14 amino acids. Germline loops: CDR1 LGHDT, CDR2 YNNKEL (reference sequence). CDR3 region: CASSQDEGLQKQFF. CDR3 sequence (DNA): TGTGCCAGCAGCCAAGATGAAGGACTCCAAAAGCAGTTCTTC.

The chain uses TRBV4-3 and TRBJ2-6; maybe TRBD1 (7 bases). Per germline, CDR1 LGHNA and CDR2 YSLEER. Trimming left V 4 bases short and J 4 bases short, with 14 bases between. The CDR3 spans 16 residues. The CDR3 sequence: CASSPSRGDGANVLTF. CDR3 nucleotides: TGCGCCAGCAGCCCGAGCAGGGGGGACGGGGCCAACGTCCTGACTTTC.

This clone was counted at least ten times. The chain employs TRBV20-1 and TRBJ2-1, with D perhaps matching TRBD2 (7 bases). V lost 3 bases to trimming and J lost 2 bases, with 17 bases between them. CDR1 DFQATT and CDR2 SNEGSKA come from the germline V gene (reference sequence). The CDR3 consists of 16 residues. The chain's CDR3 is CSASSSRGGAYNEQFF. The CDR3 coding sequence is TGCAGTGCTAGCTCTTCGCGCGGGGGCGCCTACAATGAGCAGTTCTTC.

This clone occurred a few times. A read error may be the cause here, since a much bigger clone is one base away. V is TRBV7-9 and J is TRBJ1-1; TRBD1 might be the D (5 bases). The CDR3 length is 13 residues. Per germline, CDR1 SEHNR and CDR2 FQNEAQ (reference sequence). V was clipped by 7 bases and J by 3 bases, with 12 bases between them. The CDR3 protein is CASNRGADTEAFF. The DNA for the CDR3 is TGTGCCAGCAACCGCGGGGCCGACACTGAAGCTTTCTTT.

This clone turned up a few times. V is TRBV6-4 and J is TRBJ2-7; perhaps TRBD1 as D (6 bases). Germline V CDR1 and CDR2: MRHNA, SNTAGT. V dropped 8 bases and J dropped 5 bases, with 19 bases sitting between them. The CDR3 spans 14 residues. The CDR3 nucleotides are TGTGCCAGCTTTCTGGGGCAGGGACAAGACGAGCAGTACTTC. It specifies CASFLGQGQDEQYF.

This chain links TRBV9 with TRBJ2-1; D is possibly TRBD1 (6 bases). From germline, CDR1 is SGDLS and CDR2 YYNGEE. There are 14 residues in the CDR3. V shed 3 bases and J shed 10 bases, with 17 bases lying between them. The CDR3 reads CASSAGAFQGEQFF. DNA of the CDR3: TGTGCCAGCAGCGCCGGTGCCTTCCAGGGGGAGCAGTTCTTC. Based on the CDR3 plus reference TRBV9 and TRBJ2-1, the full variable domain is DSGVTQTPKHLITATGQRVTLRCSPRSGDLSVYWYQQSLDQGLQFLIQYYNGEERAKGNILERFSAQQFPDLHSELNLSSLELGDSALYFCASSAGAFQGEQFFGPGTRLTVL.

The sample holds many counts of this clone. The chain links TRBV20-1 to TRBJ2-3, with 7 bases aligning to TRBD2. CDR3 length: 14 residues. The V segment lost 6 bases and the J segment 5 bases; nucleotides outside the gene matches: 11. From germline, CDR1 is DFQATT and CDR2 SNEGSKA (reference sequence). CDR3 sequence reads: CSANPSGRGDTQYF. The CDR3 bases are TGCAGTGCCAACCCTAGCGGAAGAGGAGATACGCAGTATTTT.

The table lists this clone with a few counts. Germline and junction disagree at one end, which may indicate a read error. The chain carries TRBV11-2 and TRBJ2-2; D may match TRBD1 or TRBD2 (6 bases each). The V gene's germline CDR1 is SGHAT and CDR2 FQNNGV. The CDR3 is 17 residues long. The CDR3 is CANSPISGTWGAGELFF. In DNA form, the CDR3 reads TGTGCCAACAGCCCCATCTCCGGGACATGGGGGGCCGGGGAGCTGTTTTTT.

This clone was seen ten or more times. V is TRBV28 and J is TRBJ1-4; 8 bases line up with TRBD1. Germline V gene data show CDR1 as MDHEN and CDR2 as SYDVKM. CDR3 size: 15 residues. V lost 6 bases, J lost 4 bases, and 7 bases stayed unmatched. CDR3 sequence (DNA): TGTGCCAGCAGATTGGACAGGGCCTATAATGAAAAACTGTTTTTT. It is translated as CASRLDRAYNEKLFF.

The rearrangement links TRBV11-3 to TRBJ2-7; the match to TRBD2 covers 10 bases. V was pared by 5 bases and J by 4 bases, with 11 bases of the junction left unmatched. CDR3 size: 16 residues. CDR1 and CDR2 from the germline V gene are SGHNT and YENEEA. The DNA of the CDR3 is TGTGCCAGCAGCCGTAGGACTAGCGGTAGTCTTTACGAGCAGTACTTC. This translates into CASSRRTSGSLYEQYF.

The chain uses TRBV7-3 and TRBJ2-5; TRBD2 aligns across 7 bases. The CDR3 is 16 residues long. Looked up from germline, CDR1 is SGHTA and CDR2 is FQGTGA. V lost 7 bases, J lost 5 bases, and 16 bases stayed unmatched. The CDR3 DNA reads TGTGCCAGCATCTCGGGACTATCGGGAGATGTGGAGACCCAGTACTTC. It codes for CASISGLSGDVETQYF.

In regard to this clone: The junction does not match germline at one end; this may be a read error. The chain joins TRBV2 to TRBJ1-2; no firm D call. This CDR3 has 16 amino acids. Per the germline V gene, CDR1 is SNHLY and CDR2 is FYNNEI. In DNA, the CDR3 is TGTGCCAGCAGTCCGCTGGTGCTGTTGATTAACTATGGCTACACCTTT. Translation gives CASSPLVLLINYGYTF. The complete variable domain, with remaining parts taken from reference TRBV2 and TRBJ1-2, reads EPEVTQTPSHQVTQMGQEVILRCVPISNHLYFYWYRQILGQKVEFLVSFYNNEISEKSEIFDDQFSVERPDGSNFTLKIRSTKLEDSAMYFCASSPLVLLINYGYTFGSGTRLTVV.

This clone was detected ten times or more. The chain links TRBV29-1 to TRBJ1-2; D is perhaps TRBD1 (6 bases). The CDR3 spans 13 residues. V was trimmed by 6 bases and J by 3 bases, leaving 14 bases between them. CDR1 is SQVTM, CDR2 ANQGSEA, per germline. CDR3 sequence reads: CSVSRGGDYGYTF. In nucleotides, the CDR3 is TGCAGCGTCTCCAGGGGAGGGGACTATGGCTACACCTTC.

This clone occurred many times. V and J are TRBV29-1 and TRBJ1-3; perhaps TRBD1 as D (5 bases). The ends were cut back, 3 bases at V and 3 bases at J, with 12 bases in the middle. This CDR3 comprises 14 residues. CDR1 is SQVTM, CDR2 ANQGSEA, per germline. CDR3 in amino acids: CSVEFGQGGNTIYF. In nucleotides, the CDR3 is TGCAGCGTTGAGTTTGGTCAGGGTGGAAACACCATATATTTT.

In this sample, this clone turned up once. The genes are TRBV11-2 and TRBJ2-1, with D tentatively TRBD2 (6 bases). The CDR3 is made up of 16 amino acids. The V end lost 1 base, the J end lost 1 base, and 11 bases lay between the germline ends. The germline V gene has CDR1 SGHAT and CDR2 FQNNGV. The CDR3 DNA reads TGTGCCAGCAGCTTAGGGGTGGGGGGATCCTACAATGAGCAGTTCTTC. The encoded protein is CASSLGVGGSYNEQFF. The full variable domain, completed using reference TRBV11-2 and TRBJ2-1, is EAGVAQSPRYKIIEKRQSVAFWCNPISGHATLYWYQQILGQGPKLLIQFQNNGVVDDSQLPKDRFSAERLKGVDSTLKIQPAKLEDSAVYLCASSLGVGGSYNEQFFGPGTRLTVL.

The sample holds many counts of this clone. V gene TRBV20-1 combines with J gene TRBJ1-6; tentative D call: TRBD1 (5 bases). Germline V gene data show CDR1 as DFQATT and CDR2 as SNEGSKA (reference sequence). The length of the CDR3 is 14 residues. V was clipped by 5 bases and J by 9 bases, with 17 bases between them. The CDR3 DNA reads as TGCAGTGCTCTATCGAGCAGGGTGGGTTCACCCCTCCACTTT. It translates to CSALSSRVGSPLHF.

This clone is medium-sized (0.01 to 0.1%) within its sample. The V call is TRBV6-8, the J call TRBJ1-3; a weak D match, TRBD1 (5 bases). There are 13 residues in the CDR3. Trimming stripped 4 bases from V and 11 bases from J, with 15 bases between. CDR1 and CDR2 (germline): MNHGY, SAAAGT. The CDR3 bases are TGTGCCAGCAGTTCCGGCTGGACAAGCGCCATATATTTT. Amino acid sequence: CASSSGWTSAIYF.